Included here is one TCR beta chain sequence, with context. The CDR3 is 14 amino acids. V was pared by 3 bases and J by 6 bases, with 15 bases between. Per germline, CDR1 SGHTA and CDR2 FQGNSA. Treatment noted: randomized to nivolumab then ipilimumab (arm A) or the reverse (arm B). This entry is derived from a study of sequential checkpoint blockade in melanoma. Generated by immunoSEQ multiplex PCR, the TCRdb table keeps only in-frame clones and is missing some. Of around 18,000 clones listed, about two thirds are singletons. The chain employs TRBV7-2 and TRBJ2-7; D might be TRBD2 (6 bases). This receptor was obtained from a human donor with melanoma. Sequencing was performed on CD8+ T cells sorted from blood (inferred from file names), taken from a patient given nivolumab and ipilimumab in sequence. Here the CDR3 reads CASSLAAGWGEQYF. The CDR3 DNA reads TGTGCCAGCAGCTTGGCGGCGGGATGGGGCGAGCAGTACTTC.